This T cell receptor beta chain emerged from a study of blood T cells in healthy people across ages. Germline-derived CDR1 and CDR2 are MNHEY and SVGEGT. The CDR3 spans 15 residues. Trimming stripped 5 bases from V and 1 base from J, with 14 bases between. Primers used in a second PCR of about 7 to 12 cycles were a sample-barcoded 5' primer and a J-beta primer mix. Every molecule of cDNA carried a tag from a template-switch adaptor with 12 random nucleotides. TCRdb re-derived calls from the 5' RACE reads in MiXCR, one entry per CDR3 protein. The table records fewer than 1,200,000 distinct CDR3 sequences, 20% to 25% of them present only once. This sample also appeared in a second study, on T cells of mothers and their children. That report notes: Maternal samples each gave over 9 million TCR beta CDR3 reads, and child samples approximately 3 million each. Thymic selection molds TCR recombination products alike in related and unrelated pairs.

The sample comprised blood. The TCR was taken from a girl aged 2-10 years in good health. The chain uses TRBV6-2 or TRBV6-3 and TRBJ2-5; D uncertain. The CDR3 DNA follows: TGTGCCAGCAGTAAACAAGCTCCAGCCCAAGAGACCCAGTACTTC. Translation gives CASSKQAPAQETQYF.